Below, one TCR beta chain is given with its context. This sample was included in a study of blood T cell repertoires in COVID-19. Study-wide background: The samples span acute and convalescent COVID-19 from the United States, Italy and Spain. The analysed material was cDNA or gDNA that came from T cells, B-cell-depleted T cells, or PBMCs.

CDR1 is GTSNPN, CDR2 SVGIG, per germline (reference sequence). With V trimmed by 3 bases and J by 14 bases, 3 bases remained unmatched. The CDR3 runs to 11 residues. Per the original data handling: Cell counts per sample came from amplifying reference gene primers. TCRdb's copy holds only in-frame clones and misses some; the assay was immunoSEQ multiplex PCR. The V and J calls and clone size were taken over from that table, and D and trimming were inferred from the DNA. The sample comprises approximately 88,000 clones, approximately 90% of which are singletons, and 3% to 4.5% rests with the top ten. Input material: peripheral blood. The J gene is TRBJ2-1, the V gene TRBV30; 11 bases are shared with TRBD2. This clonotype originated in a woman in her 50s in a cohort sampled during active COVID-19. The CDR3 bases are TGTGCCTGGAGCCTAGCGGGGGGAAAGTTCTTC. Its protein is CAWSLAGGKFF. Full variable domain (rest looked up from reference TRBV30 and TRBJ2-1): SQTIHQWPATLVQPVGSPLSLECTVEGTSNPNLYWYRQAAGRGLQLLFYSVGIGQISSEVPQNLSASRPQDRQFILSSKKLLLSDSGFYLCAWSLAGGKFFGPGTRLTVL.